This T cell receptor (beta chain) was documented in a study of blood T cell repertoires in COVID-19. Study at large: Donors in the United States, Italy and Spain gave samples during acute or convalescent COVID-19. T cells, B-cell-depleted T cells, or PBMCs provided the cDNA or gDNA that served as material.

This clone was seen a single time. The ends lost 0 bases at V and 8 bases at J; junction bases unmatched: 12. There are 17 residues in the CDR3. The germline V gene has CDR1 MNHEY and CDR2 SVGEGT. In the original processing: Amplification with reference gene primers provided the estimates of nucleated cell counts. The table came from immunoSEQ multiplex PCR; TCRdb's copy has only in-frame clones and leaves some out. That table furnishes V, J and clone size, whereas the DNA furnished D and trimming. In the table there are about 20,000 clones, 90% of which are singletons. V gene TRBV6-2 or TRBV6-3 combines with J gene TRBJ1-5; 8 bases are shared with TRBD1. Material for sequencing was peripheral blood. This receptor was obtained from a man in his 70s with acute or convalescent COVID-19. Here the CDR3 DNA reads TGTGCCAGCAGTTACTCCGGGACAGGCCGAAGGGGGGAGCCCCAGCATTTT. It codes for CASSYSGTGRRGEPQHF.